This TCR beta chain came from a study of blood T cell repertoires in COVID-19. Method: immunoSEQ multiplex PCR; TCRdb's copy keeps in-frame clones and lacks some. The sample consists of approximately 72,000 clones, roughly nine tenths of them appearing once. The V end was cut by 3 bases, the J end by 12 bases, with 14 bases between. This CDR3 is 12 amino acids long. Germline lookup yields CDR1 LNHDA and CDR2 SQIVND (reference sequence). This receptor was obtained from a man aged 55 to 70 with acute or convalescent COVID-19. What was sequenced was peripheral blood. This sequence joins TRBV19 and TRBJ1-1, with D possibly matching TRBD1 (6 bases). The CDR3 loop reads CASSMGAEETFF. CDR3 DNA: TGTGCCAGTAGTATGGGGGCAGAAGAAACTTTCTTT.